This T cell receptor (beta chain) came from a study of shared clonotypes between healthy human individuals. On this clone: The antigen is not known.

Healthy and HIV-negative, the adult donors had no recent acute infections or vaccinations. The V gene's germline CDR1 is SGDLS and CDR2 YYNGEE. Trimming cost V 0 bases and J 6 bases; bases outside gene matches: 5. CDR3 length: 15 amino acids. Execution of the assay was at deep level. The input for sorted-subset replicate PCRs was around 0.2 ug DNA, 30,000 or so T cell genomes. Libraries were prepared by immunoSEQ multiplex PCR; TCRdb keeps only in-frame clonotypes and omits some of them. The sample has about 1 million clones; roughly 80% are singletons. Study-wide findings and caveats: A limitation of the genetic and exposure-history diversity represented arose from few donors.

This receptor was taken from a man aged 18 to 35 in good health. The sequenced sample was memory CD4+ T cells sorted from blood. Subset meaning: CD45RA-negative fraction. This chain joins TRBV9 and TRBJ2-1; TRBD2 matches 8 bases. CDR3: CASSVALAGLNEQFF. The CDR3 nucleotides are TGTGCCAGCAGCGTAGCCCTAGCGGGCCTCAATGAGCAGTTCTTC.